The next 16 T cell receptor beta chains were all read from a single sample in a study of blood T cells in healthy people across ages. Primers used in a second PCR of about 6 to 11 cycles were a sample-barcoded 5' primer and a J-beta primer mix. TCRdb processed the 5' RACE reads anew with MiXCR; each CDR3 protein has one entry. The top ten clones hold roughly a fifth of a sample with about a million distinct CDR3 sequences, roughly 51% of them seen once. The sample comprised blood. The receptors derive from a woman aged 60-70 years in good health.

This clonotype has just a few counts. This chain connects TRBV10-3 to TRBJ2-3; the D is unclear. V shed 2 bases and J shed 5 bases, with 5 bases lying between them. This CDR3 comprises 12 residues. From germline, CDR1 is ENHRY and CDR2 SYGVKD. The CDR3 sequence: CAISEGLDTQYF. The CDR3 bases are TGTGCCATCAGTGAGGGTTTAGATACGCAGTATTTT.

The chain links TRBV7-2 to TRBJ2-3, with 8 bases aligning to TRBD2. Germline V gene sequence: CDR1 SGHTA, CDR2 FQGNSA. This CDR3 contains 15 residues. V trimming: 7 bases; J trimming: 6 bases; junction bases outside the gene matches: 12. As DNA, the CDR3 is TGTGCCAGCACCCTCGGGGGGGCCAGCGGTGATACGCAGTATTTT. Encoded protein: CASTLGGASGDTQYF.

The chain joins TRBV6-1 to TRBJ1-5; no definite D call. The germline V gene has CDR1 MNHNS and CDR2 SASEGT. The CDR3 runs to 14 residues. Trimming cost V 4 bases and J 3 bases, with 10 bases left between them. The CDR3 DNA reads TGTGCCAGCAGTGTGGTGGGGTCCAATCAGCCCCAGCATTTT. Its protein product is CASSVVGSNQPQHF.

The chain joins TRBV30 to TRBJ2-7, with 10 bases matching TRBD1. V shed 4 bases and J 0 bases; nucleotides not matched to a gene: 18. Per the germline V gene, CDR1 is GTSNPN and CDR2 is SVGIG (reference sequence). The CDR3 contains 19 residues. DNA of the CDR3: TGTGCCTGGAATACACCGGGACAGGGGCGAACTGGGGGCTCCTACGAGCAGTACTTC. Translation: CAWNTPGQGRTGGSYEQYF.

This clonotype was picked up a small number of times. This CDR3 is CASSQRDTGEQYF. The DNA for the CDR3 is TGTGCCAGCAGCCAACGGGACACGGGCGAGCAGTACTTC. V usage is TRBV7-2 and J usage is TRBJ2-7, with D possibly TRBD1 on 6 matching bases. V gave up 5 bases and J gave up 6 bases, with 14 bases separating them. This CDR3 is built from 13 residues. Germline CDR1 SGHTA, CDR2 FQGNSA. Supplemented by reference TRBV7-2 and TRBJ2-7, the full variable domain reads GAGVSQSPSNKVTEKGKDVELRCDPISGHTALYWYRQSLGQGLEFLIYFQGNSAPDKSGLPSDRFSAERTGGSVSTLTIQRTQQEDSAVYLCASSQRDTGEQYFGPGTRLTVT.

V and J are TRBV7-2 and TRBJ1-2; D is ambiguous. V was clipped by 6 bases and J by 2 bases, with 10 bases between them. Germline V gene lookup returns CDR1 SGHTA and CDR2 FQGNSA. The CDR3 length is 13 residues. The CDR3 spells CASRPTPNYGYTF. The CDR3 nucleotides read TGTGCCAGCAGGCCAACGCCAAACTATGGCTACACCTTC.

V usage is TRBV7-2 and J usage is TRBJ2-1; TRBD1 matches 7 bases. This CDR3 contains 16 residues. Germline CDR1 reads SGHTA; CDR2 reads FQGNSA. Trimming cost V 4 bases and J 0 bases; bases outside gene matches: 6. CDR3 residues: CASSYRQGGSYNEQFF. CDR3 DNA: TGTGCCAGCAGCTACCGACAGGGCGGCTCCTACAATGAGCAGTTCTTC.

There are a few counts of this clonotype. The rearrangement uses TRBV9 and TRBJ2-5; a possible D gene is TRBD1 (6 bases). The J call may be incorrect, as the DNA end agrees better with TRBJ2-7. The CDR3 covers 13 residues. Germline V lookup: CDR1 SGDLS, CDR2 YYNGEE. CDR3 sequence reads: CASSVNIRGEQYF. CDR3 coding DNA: TGTGCCAGCAGCGTAAATATCAGGGGCGAGCAGTACTTC.

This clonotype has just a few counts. CDR3 region: CASSPTVGTTKRETQYF. The CDR3 DNA sequence: TGTGCCAGCTCACCAACGGTCGGGACCACGAAGAGAGAGACCCAGTACTTC. The rearrangement links TRBV18 to TRBJ2-5, with D perhaps TRBD1 or TRBD2 (5 bases each). Germline CDR1 and CDR2: KGHSH and LQKENI. This CDR3 is built from 17 residues. The V gene lost 2 bases and the J gene lost 4 bases, with 20 bases spanning the gap.

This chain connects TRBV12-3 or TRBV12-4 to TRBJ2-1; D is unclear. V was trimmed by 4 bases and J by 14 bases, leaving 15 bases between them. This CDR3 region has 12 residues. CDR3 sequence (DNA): TGTGCCAGCAGTTCCCTCCCATACCCGAAGTTCTTC. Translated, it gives CASSSLPYPKFF.

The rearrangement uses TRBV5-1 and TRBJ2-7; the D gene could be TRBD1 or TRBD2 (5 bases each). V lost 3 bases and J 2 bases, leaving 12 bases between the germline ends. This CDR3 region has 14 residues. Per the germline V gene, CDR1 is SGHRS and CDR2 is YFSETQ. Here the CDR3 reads CASSSTGTTYEQYF. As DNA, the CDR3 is TGCGCCAGCAGCTCCACCGGGACCACCTACGAGCAGTACTTC.

CDR3 in amino acids: CASSQGTSGRLVNEQFF. The CDR3 DNA sequence: TGTGCCAGCAGCCAAGGGACTAGCGGGAGATTGGTGAATGAGCAGTTCTTC. V usage is TRBV2 and J usage is TRBJ2-1; 14 bases match TRBD2. From germline, CDR1 is SNHLY and CDR2 FYNNEI. The CDR3 sequence is 17 residues long. The trim removed 6 bases at V and 7 bases at J, leaving 11 bases unmatched. Variable domain in full (rest from reference TRBV2 and TRBJ2-1): EPEVTQTPSHQVTQMGQEVILRCVPISNHLYFYWYRQILGQKVEFLVSFYNNEISEKSEIFDDQFSVERPDGSNFTLKIRSTKLEDSAMYFCASSQGTSGRLVNEQFFGPGTRLTVL.

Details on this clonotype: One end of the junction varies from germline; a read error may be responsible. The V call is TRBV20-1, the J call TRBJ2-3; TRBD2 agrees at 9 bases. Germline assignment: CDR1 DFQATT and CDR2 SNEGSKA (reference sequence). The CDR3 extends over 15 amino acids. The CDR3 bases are TGCGGTGCTAGCCGGGTAGCGGGAGATGCAGATACGCAGTATTTT. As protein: CGASRVAGDADTQYF.

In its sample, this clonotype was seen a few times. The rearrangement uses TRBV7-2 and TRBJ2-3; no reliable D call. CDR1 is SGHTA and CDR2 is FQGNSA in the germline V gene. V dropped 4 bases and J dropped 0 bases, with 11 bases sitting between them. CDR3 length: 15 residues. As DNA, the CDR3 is TGTGCCAGCAGCTACAACCGACTGAGCACAGATACGCAGTATTTT. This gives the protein CASSYNRLSTDTQYF.

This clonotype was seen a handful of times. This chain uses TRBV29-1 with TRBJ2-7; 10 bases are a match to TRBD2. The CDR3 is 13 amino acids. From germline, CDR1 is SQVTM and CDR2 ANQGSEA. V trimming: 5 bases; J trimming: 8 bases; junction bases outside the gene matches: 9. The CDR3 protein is CSVRLAGPKKQYF. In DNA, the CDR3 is TGCAGCGTTAGACTAGCGGGCCCAAAGAAGCAGTACTTC.

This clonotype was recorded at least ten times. The CDR3 spells CASSFSSTDTQYF. Here the CDR3 DNA reads TGTGCCAGCAGCTTTTCTAGCACAGATACGCAGTATTTT. The chain links TRBV12-3 or TRBV12-4 to TRBJ2-3, with D unclear. This CDR3 is built from 13 residues. V lost 6 bases and J lost 0, with 7 bases in between.